The present T cell receptor beta chain was sequenced within a study of CD8+CD57+ T cells in acquired aplastic anemia. As for the study in general: Mean DNA quantity obtained from sorted CD4+ and CD8+ cells was about 3.5 ug.

Patients included in sequencing had previously demonstrated CD8+CD57+ cell expansion by flow cytometry. This CDR3 contains 13 residues. From germline, CDR1 is ENHRY and CDR2 SYGVKD. The V gene end was trimmed by 10 bases and the J gene end by 6 bases; junction bases not matched to a gene: 10. This clonotype was found a few times. Genomic DNA provided the template from which TCR beta VDJ and CDR3 profiles were obtained. MiXCR, run by TCRdb on the reads, gives a single entry per CDR3 protein. The sample has just over 450,000 distinct CDR3 sequences; around a third are singletons. J is TRBJ1-2 and V is TRBV10-3; TRBD1 matches 8 bases. Source material: sorted CD4+, CD8+, or CD8+CD57+ T cells (not recorded which) from PBMCs. This sequence was found in a human donor with aplastic anemia. DNA of the CDR3: TGTGCCAGCAGGGGGCCGGGTCCCAATGGCTACACCTTC. Its protein product is CASRGPGPNGYTF.